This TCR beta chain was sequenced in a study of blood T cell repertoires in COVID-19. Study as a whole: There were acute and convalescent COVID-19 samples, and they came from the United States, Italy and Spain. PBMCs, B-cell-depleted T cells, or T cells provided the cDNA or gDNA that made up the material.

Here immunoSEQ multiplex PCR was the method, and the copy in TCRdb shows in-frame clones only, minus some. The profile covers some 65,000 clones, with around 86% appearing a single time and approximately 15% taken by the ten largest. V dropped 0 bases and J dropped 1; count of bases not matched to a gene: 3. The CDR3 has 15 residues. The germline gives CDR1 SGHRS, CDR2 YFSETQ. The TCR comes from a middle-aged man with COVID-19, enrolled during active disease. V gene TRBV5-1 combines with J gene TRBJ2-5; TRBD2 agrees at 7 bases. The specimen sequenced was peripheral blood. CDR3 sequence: CASSLGEGFQETQYF. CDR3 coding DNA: TGCGCCAGCAGCTTGGGGGAGGGGTTCCAAGAGACCCAGTACTTC.